The following is a T cell receptor (beta chain) sequence with its context. Its antigen is unknown. This record belongs to a study of shared clonotypes between healthy human individuals. Points from the study as a whole: The low donor count limited represented genetic and exposure-history diversity. Across a handful of donors, naive CD4 shared 5% to 5.5%, naive CD8 around 4%, memory CD4 about 2.4%, memory CD8 about 0.4%.

Germline CDR1 and CDR2: SQVTM and ANQGSEA. This CDR3 is built from 13 residues. Trimming took 4 bases from V and 5 from J; bases not matched to a gene: 5. Under the authors' procedure: Filtering differed since immunoSEQ provided only junctions, with no quality scores. The protocol was immunoSEQ multiplex PCR, while the TCRdb copy is restricted to in-frame clones and leaves out a portion. Clone size and the V and J calls come from that table; the DNA yielded D and trimming. Of over a million clones listed, 98% are singletons. This receptor was taken from a man aged 30 to 39 in good health. The sequenced sample consisted of naive CD4+ T cells sorted from blood. Subset noted: CD45RA+ positively selected. This rearrangement joins TRBV29-1 to TRBJ2-3; 8 bases are a match to TRBD2. DNA of the CDR3: TGCAGCGTTGTCGGGAGGGCCATAGATACGCAGTATTTT. Amino acids: CSVVGRAIDTQYF.